The sequence of this T cell receptor beta chain was determined in a study of shared clonotypes between healthy human individuals. Only in-frame clones appear in the TCRdb table, and some are missing; sequencing was by immunoSEQ multiplex PCR. Counted here are a few million clones, 90% to 97% occurring once; the ten biggest clones make up 0.1% to 0.15%. Trimming removed 6 bases at V and 4 bases at J, with 7 bases between. Germline lookup yields CDR1 LGHNA and CDR2 YNFKEQ. The CDR3 length is 11 residues. This receptor was taken from a man aged 18 to 30 in good health. The sample consisted of naive CD4+ T cells sorted from blood. The subset is: CD45RA+ positively selected. This chain uses TRBV4-2 with TRBJ2-7; D is undetermined. CDR3 loop: CASRSRYEQYF. The CDR3 DNA sequence: TGTGCCAGCAGGAGCAGGTACGAGCAGTACTTC.